Below are 25 T cell receptor beta chains sequenced from a single sample in a study of T cells in Graves' hyperthyroidism and ophthalmopathy. Amplification of TCR beta CDR3 regions was performed using RNA transcripts as template. A set of HTBI primers served as the primers for a first-round RT-PCR of the TCR CDR3. In TCRdb, the multiplex PCR reads were re-called with MiXCR into one record per CDR3 protein. The sample shows about 560,000 distinct CDR3 sequences, over 15% of them seen only once. The specimen was blood. Receptor source: a woman between 18 and 29 years old with Graves' hyperthyroidism.

This clonotype came up many times. The V and J genes are TRBV2 and TRBJ2-1; TRBD2 is a possible D gene (5 bases). The germline V gene encodes CDR1 SNHLY and CDR2 FYNNEI. This CDR3 is built from 14 residues. With 6 bases removed from V and 2 bases from J, the gap between germline ends came to 11 bases. CDR3 protein: CASRKDSPYNEQFF. CDR3 in DNA: TGTGCCAGCAGGAAGGACTCCCCCTACAATGAGCAGTTCTTC.

The rearrangement links TRBV20-1 to TRBJ2-6; D assignment may be TRBD1 or TRBD2 (5 bases each). CDR1 DFQATT and CDR2 SNEGSKA come from the germline V gene (reference sequence). The CDR3 has 16 amino acids. The V end was cut by 3 bases, the J end by 2 bases, with 14 bases between. The CDR3 is CSARRPGTTGANVLTF. CDR3 sequence (DNA): TGCAGTGCTAGGAGACCTGGGACGACTGGGGCCAACGTCCTGACTTTC.

The genes are TRBV7-9 and TRBJ2-2; 14 nucleotides line up with TRBD2. V lost 5 bases to trimming and J lost 5 bases; unmatched junction nucleotides: 16. Germline lookup yields CDR1 SEHNR and CDR2 FQNEAQ (reference sequence). This CDR3 spans 20 amino acids. The CDR3 region is CASSGKWKTSGRAGTGELFF. The CDR3 DNA reads TGTGCCAGCAGCGGAAAGTGGAAGACTAGCGGGAGGGCCGGGACCGGGGAGCTGTTTTTT.

The chain links TRBV7-9 to TRBJ2-1; D is perhaps TRBD1 (5 bases). The CDR3 extends over 16 amino acids. The ends were cut back, 4 bases at V and 0 bases at J, with 13 bases in the middle. Germline CDR1 SEHNR, CDR2 FQNEAQ (reference sequence). The CDR3 here is CASSSAGMGSYNEQFF. CDR3 nucleotide sequence: TGTGCCAGCAGCTCAGCAGGGATGGGCTCCTACAATGAGCAGTTCTTC.

The chain is built from TRBV28 and TRBJ2-7; D possibly uses TRBD1 or TRBD2 (5 bases each). Trimming pared 1 base from V and 6 bases from J, leaving 19 bases between. The CDR3 covers 16 residues. The germline V gene has CDR1 MDHEN and CDR2 SYDVKM. CDR3 in amino acids: CASSLSFPGRGREQYF. In DNA, the CDR3 is TGTGCCAGCAGTTTATCTTTTCCGGGGCGCGGCCGCGAGCAGTACTTC. Full variable domain (rest looked up from reference TRBV28 and TRBJ2-7): DVKVTQSSRYLVKRTGEKVFLECVQDMDHENMFWYRQDPGLGLRLIYFSYDVKMKEKGDIPEGYSVSREKKERFSLILESASTNQTSMYLCASSLSFPGRGREQYFGPGTRLTVT.

This clonotype was recorded at least ten times. This chain links TRBV2 with TRBJ1-4; weak D call: TRBD1 (5 bases). CDR1 is SNHLY and CDR2 is FYNNEI in the germline V gene. The CDR3 is 13 residues long. Trimming removed 6 bases at V and 7 bases at J, with 12 bases between. CDR3 coding DNA: TGTGCCAGCAGGCCGGGGGAGGGTGAAAAACTGTTTTTT. Its translation is CASRPGEGEKLFF.

There are a few counts of this clonotype. CDR3 in DNA: TGTGCCACCAGTGATTCTTCCGGACTAGCGAGGGAGACCCAGTACTTC. Amino acids: CATSDSSGLARETQYF. This chain links TRBV24-1 with TRBJ2-5, with 9 bases that match TRBD2. The CDR3 extends over 16 amino acids. The V segment lost 2 bases and the J segment 5 bases; nucleotides outside the gene matches: 8. Germline loops: CDR1 KGHDR, CDR2 SFDVKD.

This clonotype was observed a handful of times. This rearrangement joins TRBV14 to TRBJ2-7; 10 bases agree with TRBD2. The germline gives CDR1 SGHDN, CDR2 FVKESK. The CDR3 length is 16 residues. Trimming cost V 2 bases and J 3 bases; bases outside gene matches: 7. Here the CDR3 reads CASSQSSGSAIYEQYF. CDR3 sequence (DNA): TGTGCCAGCAGCCAATCTAGCGGGAGTGCAATCTACGAGCAGTACTTC.

V gene TRBV4-2 combines with J gene TRBJ2-5; TRBD2 matches 9 bases. The CDR3 is 15 amino acids. Germline CDR1 LGHNA, CDR2 YNFKEQ. With 4 bases clipped from V and 2 bases from J, the junction kept 5 bases outside the gene matches. The CDR3 region has the DNA TGTGCCAGCAGCCGACTAGCGGATAAACAAGAGACCCAGTACTTC. Its translation is CASSRLADKQETQYF.

The table lists this clonotype with a few counts. The chain has TRBV2 and TRBJ2-2; no clear D gene. The V end lost 6 bases, the J end lost 1 base, and 18 bases lay between the germline ends. The germline V gene encodes CDR1 SNHLY and CDR2 FYNNEI. The length of the CDR3 is 17 residues. CDR3 in DNA: TGTGCCAGCAGCCGAATGTTCCCTACCCTGAACACCGGGGAGCTGTTTTTT. This codes for CASSRMFPTLNTGELFF.

The chain links TRBV4-1 to TRBJ1-2; D unresolved. CDR1 is MGHRA, CDR2 YSYEKL, per germline. V was pared by 1 base and J by 2 bases, with 8 bases between. This CDR3 comprises 14 residues. This chain's CDR3 is CASSQATANYGYTF. CDR3 nucleotides: TGCGCCAGCAGCCAAGCCACGGCGAACTATGGCTACACCTTC.

This clonotype was seen ten or more times. The chain uses TRBV7-8 and TRBJ2-3; 7 bases fit TRBD2. The ends lost 2 bases at V and 2 bases at J; junction bases unmatched: 7. Per the germline V gene, CDR1 is SGHVS and CDR2 is FQNEAQ. The CDR3 totals 16 residues. Here the CDR3 DNA reads TGTGCCAGCAGCTTAATCAGTAGCGGGCTCACAGATACGCAGTATTTT. Residues: CASSLISSGLTDTQYF.

The V gene is TRBV27, the J gene TRBJ2-2; tentative D call: TRBD1 (6 bases). V was cut by 8 bases and J by 5 bases, with 12 bases left in between. The CDR3 loop spans 13 amino acids. Germline loops: CDR1 MNHEY, CDR2 SMNVEV (reference sequence). For the CDR3, the DNA is TGTGCCAGCTCATACAGGGAAACCGGGGAGCTGTTTTTT. It is translated as CASSYRETGELFF.

There are many counts of this clonotype. The chain joins TRBV2 to TRBJ2-3; TRBD2 matches at 8 bases. Per germline, CDR1 SNHLY and CDR2 FYNNEI. The CDR3 loop spans 16 amino acids. The trim removed 6 bases at V and 0 bases at J, leaving 8 bases unmatched. CDR3 DNA: TGTGCCAGCAGACTAGCGGAGGATGCTAGCACAGATACGCAGTATTTT. Its protein is CASRLAEDASTDTQYF.

The rearrangement uses TRBV29-1 and TRBJ2-5; TRBD1 aligns across 8 bases. The CDR3 runs 14 residues. Germline V lookup: CDR1 SQVTM, CDR2 ANQGSEA. The trim removed 4 bases at V and 4 bases at J, leaving 8 bases unmatched. The chain's CDR3 is CSVVVAGGGETQYF. The CDR3 DNA reads as TGCAGCGTTGTAGTGGCAGGGGGCGGAGAGACCCAGTACTTC.

This clonotype has ten or more counts. The J gene is TRBJ2-5, the V gene TRBV7-2; TRBD1 or TRBD2 may be the D gene (7 bases each). Germline CDR1 is SGHTA and CDR2 is FQGNSA. CDR3 length: 16 residues. The V and J ends lost 0 bases and 7 bases respectively, with 18 bases between them. CDR3 DNA: TGTGCCAGCAGCTTAGCCGGGGGGACAGCGTTGGGGACCCAGTACTTC. This translates into CASSLAGGTALGTQYF.

This clonotype was detected ten times or more. The chain carries TRBV28 and TRBJ2-1, with D possibly matching TRBD1 (6 bases). The V end lost 4 bases, the J end lost 5 bases, and 18 bases lay between the germline ends. This CDR3 has 16 residues. Germline CDR1 is MDHEN and CDR2 is SYDVKM. The CDR3: CASSSFGQGPHNEQFF. The DNA of the CDR3 is TGTGCCAGCAGTTCGTTCGGGCAGGGGCCCCACAATGAGCAGTTCTTC.

This clonotype has ten or more counts. This sequence joins TRBV2 and TRBJ1-2; 7 nucleotides line up with TRBD1. CDR3 size: 13 residues. CDR1 is SNHLY, CDR2 FYNNEI, per germline. The V and J ends lost 4 bases and 13 bases, in that order; junction bases with no gene match: 12. For the CDR3, the DNA is TGTGCCAGCAGTGCGAATCGAGGGGGCAAGGGCACCTTC. It yields the protein CASSANRGGKGTF. Filled out from reference TRBV2 and TRBJ1-2, the complete variable domain reads EPEVTQTPSHQVTQMGQEVILRCVPISNHLYFYWYRQILGQKVEFLVSFYNNEISEKSEIFDDQFSVERPDGSNFTLKIRSTKLEDSAMYFCASSANRGGKGTFGSGTRLTVV.

The V gene is TRBV10-1, the J gene TRBJ2-2, with 7 bases identical to TRBD2. The V and J ends lost 0 bases and 4 bases, in that order; junction bases with no gene match: 8. Germline values: CDR1 WNHNN, CDR2 SYGVQD (reference sequence). The CDR3 extends over 17 amino acids. The CDR3 bases are TGCGCCAGCAGTGAGTCCCTTTGGACTAGGGCCACCGGGGAGCTGTTTTTT. As protein: CASSESLWTRATGELFF.

In this sample, this clonotype turned up many times. J is TRBJ2-7 and V is TRBV12-3 or TRBV12-4; tentatively, D is TRBD1 (6 bases). V was clipped by 1 base and J by 5 bases, with 12 bases between them. The CDR3 length is 14 residues. Here the CDR3 reads CASSLVTGLHEQYF. The DNA of the CDR3 is TGTGCCAGCAGTTTAGTGACAGGATTACACGAGCAGTACTTC.

This clonotype was seen ten or more times. J is TRBJ2-1 and V is TRBV12-3 or TRBV12-4, with TRBD2 matching 11 bases. The CDR3 extends over 18 amino acids. V was clipped by 7 bases and J by 0 bases; unmatched bases: 11. DNA for the CDR3: TGTGCCAGCACTGACGGCCCTAGCGGGGGGCACTCCTACAATGAGCAGTTCTTC. This sequence encodes CASTDGPSGGHSYNEQFF.

This clonotype was observed at least ten times. The chain is built from TRBV2 and TRBJ2-2; 12 nucleotides agree with TRBD1. This CDR3 region has 17 residues. From germline, CDR1 is SNHLY and CDR2 FYNNEI. Trimming cost V 5 bases and J 0 bases; bases outside gene matches: 4. The CDR3 spells CASSLGTGGANTGELFF. CDR3 sequence (DNA): TGTGCCAGCAGTCTGGGGACAGGGGGCGCGAACACCGGGGAGCTGTTTTTT.

This clonotype occurred many times. The chain recombines TRBV5-5 with TRBJ2-5; possibly TRBD1 or TRBD2 for D (7 bases each). CDR3 length equals 18 residues. Germline loops: CDR1 SGHKS, CDR2 YYEKEE (reference sequence). Between the trimmed V and J ends, which lost 2 bases and 5 bases, there was a span of 25 bases. CDR3 residues: CASSLDRVGGGGRETQYF. As DNA, the CDR3 is TGTGCCAGCAGCTTAGACAGGGTTGGGGGAGGGGGTCGCGAGACCCAGTACTTC.

This clonotype was seen many times. CDR3 loop: CASRLGGAHNEQFF. CDR3 nucleotide sequence: TGTGCCAGCCGGCTGGGGGGAGCTCACAATGAGCAGTTCTTC. The rearrangement joins TRBV6-2 or TRBV6-3 to TRBJ2-1, with D perhaps TRBD2 (6 bases). The V gene lost 8 bases and the J gene lost 5 bases, with 16 bases spanning the gap. Germline-derived CDR1 and CDR2 are MNHEY and SVGEGT. CDR3 size: 14 residues.

J is TRBJ1-5 and V is TRBV9; TRBD1 matches 11 bases. This CDR3 is built from 15 residues. Trimming removed 4 bases from V and 4 bases from J; junction bases left unmatched: 4. CDR1 is SGDLS, CDR2 YYNGEE, per germline. The chain's CDR3 is CASSPGDRGNQPQHF. CDR3 sequence (DNA): TGTGCCAGCAGCCCGGGGGACAGGGGGAATCAGCCCCAGCATTTT.